This T cell receptor (beta chain) was sequenced during a study of T cells in Graves' hyperthyroidism and ophthalmopathy. As for the study in general: Initial diagnosis, before any treatment, was when peripheral blood was collected. Findings and caveats of the study: Ophthalmopathy, as predicted by the model, came a median 6.5 months after the prediction.

Stable disease denoted Graves' hyperthyroidism without ophthalmopathy progression within 18 months. The sample holds a few counts of this clonotype. Antigen unknown. RNA transcripts gave rise to amplified TCR beta CDR3 regions. First-round RT-PCR with HTBI primers amplified the TCR CDR3 region. TCRdb itself ran the multiplex PCR reads through MiXCR, one entry per CDR3 protein. This sample yields approximately 590,000 distinct CDR3 sequences, of which roughly 14% are seen a single time; under 8% belongs to the top ten. The CDR3 consists of 14 residues. CDR1 SGHKS and CDR2 YYEKEE come from the germline V gene (reference sequence). V was clipped by 0 bases and J by 2 bases, with 6 bases between them.

The V call is TRBV5-5, the J call TRBJ1-3; no firm D call. The sequencing input was blood. The origin of this receptor is a woman aged 30 to 39 with Graves' hyperthyroidism. The DNA for the CDR3 is TGTGCCAGCAGCTTGGCGGCCACTGGAAACACCATATATTTT. Translation gives CASSLAATGNTIYF.